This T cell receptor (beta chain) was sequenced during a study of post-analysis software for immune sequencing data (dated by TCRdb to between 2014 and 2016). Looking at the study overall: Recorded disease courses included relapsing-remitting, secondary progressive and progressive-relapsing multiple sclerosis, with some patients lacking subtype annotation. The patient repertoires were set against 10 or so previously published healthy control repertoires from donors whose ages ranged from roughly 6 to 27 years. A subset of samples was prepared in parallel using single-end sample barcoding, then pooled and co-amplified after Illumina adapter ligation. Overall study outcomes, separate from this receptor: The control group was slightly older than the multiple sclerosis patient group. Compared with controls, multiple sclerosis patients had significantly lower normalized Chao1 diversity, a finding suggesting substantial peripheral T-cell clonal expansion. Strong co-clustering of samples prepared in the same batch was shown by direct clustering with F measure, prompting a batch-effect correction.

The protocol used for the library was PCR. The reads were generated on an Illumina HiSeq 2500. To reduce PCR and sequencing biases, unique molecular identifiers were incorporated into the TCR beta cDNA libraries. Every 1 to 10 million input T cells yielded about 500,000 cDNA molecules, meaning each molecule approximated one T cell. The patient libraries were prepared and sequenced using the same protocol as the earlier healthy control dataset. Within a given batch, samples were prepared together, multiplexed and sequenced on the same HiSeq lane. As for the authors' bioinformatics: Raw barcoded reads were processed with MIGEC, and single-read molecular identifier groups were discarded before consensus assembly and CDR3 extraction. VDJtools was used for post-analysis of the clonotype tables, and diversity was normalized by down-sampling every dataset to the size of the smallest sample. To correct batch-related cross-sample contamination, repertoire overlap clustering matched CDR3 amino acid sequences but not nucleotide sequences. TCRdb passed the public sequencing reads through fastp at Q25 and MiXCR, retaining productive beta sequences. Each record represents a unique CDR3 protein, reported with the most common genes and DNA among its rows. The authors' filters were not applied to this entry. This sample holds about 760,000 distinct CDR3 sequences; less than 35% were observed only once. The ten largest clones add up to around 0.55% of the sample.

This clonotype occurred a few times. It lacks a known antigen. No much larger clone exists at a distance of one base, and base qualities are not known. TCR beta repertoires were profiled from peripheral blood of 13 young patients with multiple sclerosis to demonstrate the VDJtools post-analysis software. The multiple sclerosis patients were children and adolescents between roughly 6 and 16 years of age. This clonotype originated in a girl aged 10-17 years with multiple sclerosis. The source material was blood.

The CDR3 sequence is CASSFPGHGYGYTF. The DNA sequence reads TGTGCCAGCAGCTTCCCGGGACACGGGTACGGCTACACCTTC. The chain uses TRBV7-2 and TRBJ1-2, with TRBD1 perhaps the D gene, on 6 matching bases. From the cysteine up to the phenylalanine, the CDR3 has a length of 14 residues. The kept DNA is CDR3 alone, 42 bases in frame from the first base. Sequences SGHTA (CDR1) and FQGNSA (CDR2) are obtained from the germline V gene. The V end loses 3 bases and the J end loses 8 bases, and a stretch of 16 bases separates them.